This is a list of T cell receptor beta chains from one sample in a study of blood T cell repertoires in COVID-19. Libraries were prepared by immunoSEQ multiplex PCR; TCRdb keeps only in-frame clonotypes and omits some of them. The sample shows 200,000 to 250,000 clones, roughly 91% of them seen only once. The specimen was PBMCs or T cells enriched from blood (not recorded which). The receptor source for this set is a woman aged 25-40 years who had recovered from COVID-19. Both conserved end residues are part of each CDR3. The D gene is left open where the match is weak. Clone size is given for some rows only: seen once, a few or many times, or a class if the clone is expanded.

>TRBD2|.|TRBV4-1|TRBJ2-7
TGCGCCAGCAGCCAAGTGACGGGACTAGCGGGGTACGAGCAGTACTTC
CASSQVTGLAGYEQYF
>TRBD1|few|TRBV9|TRBJ1-2
TGTGCCAGCAGCCCACGAATCTGGACAGGGACTGGAATCTATGGCTACACCTTC
CASSPRIWTGTGIYGYTF
>TRBD2|.|TRBV7-2|TRBJ2-7
TGTGCCAGCAGCTTAGGGGTTGCGAGCGGGAGGGCCCAGTACTTC
CASSLGVASGRAQYF
>.|.|TRBV12-2|TRBJ1-1
TGTGCAAGTCGATCGGGACAGTTGAACACTGAAGCTTTCTTT
CASRSGQLNTEAFF
>.|.|TRBV6-5|TRBJ1-1
TGTGCCAGCAGTCCGACAGATAACACTGAAGCTTTCTTT
CASSPTDNTEAFF
>TRBD1|.|TRBV13|TRBJ1-4
TGTGCCAGCAGCAAACGACAGGGGGCGGGAGAAAAACTGTTTTTT
CASSKRQGAGEKLFF
>.|.|TRBV18|TRBJ1-5
TGTGCCAGCTCACCGGCGGACACCAATCAGCCCCAGCATTTT
CASSPADTNQPQHF
>TRBD2|.|TRBV6-2/TRBV6-3|TRBJ2-3
TGTGCCAGCAGTTTCCTAGCGGGAAGTACAGATACGCAGTATTTT
CASSFLAGSTDTQYF
>.|.|TRBV19|TRBJ1-5
TGTGCCAGTTTGGGAAGGAGGGGCAATCAGCCCCAGCATTTT
CASLGRRGNQPQHF
>.|.|TRBV9|TRBJ2-1
TGTGCCAGCACCGCCGGGAACAACAATGAGCAGTTCTTC
CASTAGNNNEQFF
>.|.|TRBV15|TRBJ1-5
TGTGCCACCAGCAGAGATCTAACAGAGCATCAGCCCCAGCATTTT
CATSRDLTEHQPQHF
>TRBD2|.|TRBV5-8|TRBJ2-7
TGTGCCAGCAGCTTTAAGGGACTAGCTTACGAGCAGTACTTC
CASSFKGLAYEQYF
>.|.|TRBV6-5|TRBJ1-5
TGTGCCAGCAGCCGCACTTTAATAAATCAGCCCCAGCATTTT
CASSRTLINQPQHF
>.|.|TRBV20-1|TRBJ1-1
TGCAGTGCTAATCGGGACACTGAAGCTTTCTTT
CSANRDTEAFF
>TRBD1|few|TRBV2|TRBJ1-2
TGTGCCATGACGACAGGGACTAACTATGGCTACACCTTC
CAMTTGTNYGYTF
>.|.|TRBV29-1|TRBJ1-1
TGCAGCGTTGTAGCGATGGGAGAGGGTATCAACACTGAAGCTTTCTTT
CSVVAMGEGINTEAFF
>TRBD1|.|TRBV3-1/TRBV3-2|TRBJ2-7
TGTGCCAGCAGCCCTTGGATGGACAGGGGTTACGACGAGCAGTACTTC
CASSPWMDRGYDEQYF
>.|once|TRBV4-2|TRBJ1-5
TGTGCCAGCAGCCAAGATCCCGGAGGGGAACAGCCCCAGCATTTT
CASSQDPGGEQPQHF
>.|few|TRBV19|TRBJ2-2
TGTGCCAGTAGTGAGCGGGCTGAAGGCGGGGAGCTGTTTTTT
CASSERAEGGELFF
>.|.|TRBV19|TRBJ2-5
TGTGCCAGTGTAAATCAGGGGGGAGAGACCCAGTACTTC
CASVNQGGETQYF
>.|.|TRBV30|TRBJ2-5
TGTGCCTGGAGTCGGGGGGCGTCCTTGGAGACCCAGTACTTC
CAWSRGASLETQYF
>TRBD2|.|TRBV4-1|TRBJ2-1
TGCGCCAGCAGCCTACCGATGACTAGCGGGGGCAATGAGCAGTTCTTC
CASSLPMTSGGNEQFF
>.|.|TRBV5-4|TRBJ1-2
TGTGCCAGCAGTTTCCCCCTTAGTGGGGCTGAGGGCTACACCTTC
CASSFPLSGAEGYTF
>.|few|TRBV30|TRBJ1-5
TGTGCCTGGAGTGTTGCGGGGGATCAGCCCCAGCATTTT
CAWSVAGDQPQHF
>TRBD1|.|TRBV7-8|TRBJ2-7
TGTGCCAGCAGCTTCGGGACAGGGGACTACGAGCAGTACTTC
CASSFGTGDYEQYF
>TRBD2|.|TRBV30|TRBJ2-3
TGTGCCATAGGATCATCAGCGGGAGCGAACACAGATACGCAGTATTTT
CAIGSSAGANTDTQYF
>.|.|TRBV4-2|TRBJ1-1
TGTGCCAGCAGCCAAGAGTCCAGGGGCCTCGATGAAGCTTTCTTT
CASSQESRGLDEAFF
>.|.|TRBV3-1/TRBV3-2|TRBJ2-7
TGTGCCAGCAGCCAAGACTCAGGGGGGCAATACTCCTACGAGCAGTACTTC
CASSQDSGGQYSYEQYF